Given below is one TCR beta chain in context. Its antigen is still unknown. No base-level quality is on record; no much larger clone is a single base apart. The data were obtained in a study of blood T cell repertoires in COVID-19 (dated by TCRdb to the early 2020s). Regarding the study in general: Collaborator samples came from the United States, Italy and Spain and covered acute and convalescent phases of COVID-19. The material from the prospective study consisted of cDNA or gDNA derived from T cells, B-cell-depleted T cells, or PBMCs. The dataset comprised deeply sampled blood TCRbeta repertoires from subjects exposed to, actively infected with, or recovered from COVID-19. A freely available public database, intended as a resource for researchers studying the immune response to SARS-CoV-2, is where the repertoires were released. Samples came from the ongoing ImmuneRACE study (first 160 participants) plus 1,254 subjects from 6 global collaborators. Nearly every sample came with metadata listing a de-identified subject ID, COVID-19 status, age in years and sex. Where HLA class I and class II types were available, the types were taken from metadata supplied by the sample provider, not from assay-based typing.

Beyond this particular receptor, the publication reports: Clinical and demographic metadata were provided uncurated, with the amount varying by source and participant.

The CDR3 contains 14 residues, cysteine and phenylalanine counted. The retained sequence is limited to the CDR3, 42 bases, with the frame set at the first base. The V and J ends are trimmed by 6 bases and 6 bases, leaving 17 bases between them. For CDR1 and CDR2, the germline V gene lists MDHEN and SYDVKM. The immunoSEQ Assay, a bias-controlled multiplex PCR, was used to amplify TCRbeta CDR3 regions from genomic DNA. Under the source paper's analysis protocol: The number of nucleated cells in each sample was estimated by amplification of reference gene primers within the assay. To quantify the absolute abundance of each unique TCRbeta CDR3 rearrangement, sequence reads were collapsed and filtered. For each sample, productive Simpson clonality was calculated as the square root of Simpson's diversity index across productive rearrangements. TCRdb obtained this table from immuneACCESS and retained in-frame rearrangements with V and J assigned. These tables miss some clones; where compared with another copy, unresolved V genes account for less than half of the shortfall, and the remainder is unexplained. D and trimming were read from the DNA, whereas the V and J calls and clone size are those reported in that table. This sample holds tens of thousands of clones; 91% were observed only once. The ten biggest clones cover roughly 5% of the sample.

Collaborating institutions collected whole blood in K2EDTA tubes following their own protocols. For TCRbeta analysis, collaborators shipped samples in one of three forms: frozen whole blood, isolated PBMCs, or DNA extracted from either of those sample types. Rearrangement joined TRBV28 to TRBJ2-5; the D gene is unclear. This receptor was identified in a human donor in a cohort sampled during active COVID-19. The sample consisted of peripheral blood. Read as DNA, the sequence is TGTGCCAGCAGCGATCGTCCTGGCTTCCAGACCCAGTACTTC. Translated, this gives CASSDRPGFQTQYF.